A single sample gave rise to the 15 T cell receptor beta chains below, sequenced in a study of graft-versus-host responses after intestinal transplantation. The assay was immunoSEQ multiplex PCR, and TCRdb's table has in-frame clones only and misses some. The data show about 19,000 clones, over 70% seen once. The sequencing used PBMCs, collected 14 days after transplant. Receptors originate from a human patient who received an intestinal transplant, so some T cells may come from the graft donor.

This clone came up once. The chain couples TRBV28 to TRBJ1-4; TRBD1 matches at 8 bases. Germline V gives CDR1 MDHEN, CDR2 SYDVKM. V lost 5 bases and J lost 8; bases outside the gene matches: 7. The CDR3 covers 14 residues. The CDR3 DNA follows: TGTGCCAGCAGTCCACAGGGGGTGGGCGAAAAACTGTTTTTT. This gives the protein CASSPQGVGEKLFF.

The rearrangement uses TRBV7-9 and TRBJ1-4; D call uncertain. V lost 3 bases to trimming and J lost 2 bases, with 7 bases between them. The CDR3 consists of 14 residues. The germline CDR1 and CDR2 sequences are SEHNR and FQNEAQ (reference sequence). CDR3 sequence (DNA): TGTGCCAGCAGCTTGGTTGGGACTAATGAAAAACTGTTTTTT. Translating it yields CASSLVGTNEKLFF.

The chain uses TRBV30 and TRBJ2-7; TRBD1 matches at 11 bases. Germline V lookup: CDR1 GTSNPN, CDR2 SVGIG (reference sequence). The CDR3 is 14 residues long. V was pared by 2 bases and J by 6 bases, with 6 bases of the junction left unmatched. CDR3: CAWSPGQGVVEQYF. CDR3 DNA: TGTGCCTGGAGTCCGGGACAGGGGGTGGTCGAGCAGTACTTC.

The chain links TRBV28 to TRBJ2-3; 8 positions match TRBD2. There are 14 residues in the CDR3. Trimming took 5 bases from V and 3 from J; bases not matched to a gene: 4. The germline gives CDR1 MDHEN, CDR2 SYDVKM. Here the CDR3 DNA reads TGTGCCAGCAGTATCGCGGGAGGAACAGATACGCAGTATTTT. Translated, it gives CASSIAGGTDTQYF.

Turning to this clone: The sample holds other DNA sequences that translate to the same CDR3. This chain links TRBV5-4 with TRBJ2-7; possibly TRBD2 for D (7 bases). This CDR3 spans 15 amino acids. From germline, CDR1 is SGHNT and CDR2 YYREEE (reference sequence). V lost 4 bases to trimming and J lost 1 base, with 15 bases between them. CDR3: CASSLGGGLSYEQYF. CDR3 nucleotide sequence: TGTGCCAGCAGCCTAGGCGGGGGCCTTTCCTACGAGCAGTACTTC.

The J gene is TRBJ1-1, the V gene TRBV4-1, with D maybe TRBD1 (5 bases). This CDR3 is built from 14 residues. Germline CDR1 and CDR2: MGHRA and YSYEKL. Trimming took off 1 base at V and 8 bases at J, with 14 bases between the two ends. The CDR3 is CASSQGWGTVEAFF. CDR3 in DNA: TGCGCCAGCAGCCAAGGTTGGGGGACCGTCGAAGCTTTCTTT.

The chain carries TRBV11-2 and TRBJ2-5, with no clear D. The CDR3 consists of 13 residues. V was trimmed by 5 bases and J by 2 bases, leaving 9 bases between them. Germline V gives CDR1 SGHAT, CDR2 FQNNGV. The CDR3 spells CASSPLGQETQYF. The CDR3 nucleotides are TGTGCCAGCAGCCCTCTAGGACAAGAGACCCAGTACTTC.

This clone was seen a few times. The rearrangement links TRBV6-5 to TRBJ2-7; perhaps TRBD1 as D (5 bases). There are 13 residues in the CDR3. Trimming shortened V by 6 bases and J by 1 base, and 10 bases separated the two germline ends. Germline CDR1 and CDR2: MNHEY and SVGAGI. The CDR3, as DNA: TGTGCCAGCAGCCCCACAGGATCCTACGAGCAGTACTTC. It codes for CASSPTGSYEQYF.

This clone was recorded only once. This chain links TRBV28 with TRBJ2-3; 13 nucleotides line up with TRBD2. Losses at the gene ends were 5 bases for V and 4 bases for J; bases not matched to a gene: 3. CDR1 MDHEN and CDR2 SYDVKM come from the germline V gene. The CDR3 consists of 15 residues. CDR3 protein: CASSILAGGADTQYF. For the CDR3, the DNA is TGTGCCAGCAGTATACTAGCGGGAGGGGCAGATACGCAGTATTTT.

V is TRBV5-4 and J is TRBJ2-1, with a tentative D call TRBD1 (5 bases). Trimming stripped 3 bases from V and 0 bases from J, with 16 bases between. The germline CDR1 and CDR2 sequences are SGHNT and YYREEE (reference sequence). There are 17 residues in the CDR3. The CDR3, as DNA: TGTGCCAGCAGCTGGGTGGGGCAGCCAAGCTCCTACAATGAGCAGTTCTTC. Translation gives CASSWVGQPSSYNEQFF. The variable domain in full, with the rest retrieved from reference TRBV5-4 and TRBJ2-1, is ETGVTQSPTHLIKTRGQQVTLRCSSQSGHNTVSWYQQALGQGPQFIFQYYREEENGRGNFPPRFSGLQFPNYSSELNVNALELDDSALYLCASSWVGQPSSYNEQFFGPGTRLTVL.

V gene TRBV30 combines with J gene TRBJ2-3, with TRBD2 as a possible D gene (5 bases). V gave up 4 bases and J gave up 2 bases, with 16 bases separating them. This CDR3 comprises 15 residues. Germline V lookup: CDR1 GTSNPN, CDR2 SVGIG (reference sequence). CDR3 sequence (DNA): TGTGCCTGGAAAGAGGAGGCCCTTATCACAGATACGCAGTATTTT. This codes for CAWKEEALITDTQYF.

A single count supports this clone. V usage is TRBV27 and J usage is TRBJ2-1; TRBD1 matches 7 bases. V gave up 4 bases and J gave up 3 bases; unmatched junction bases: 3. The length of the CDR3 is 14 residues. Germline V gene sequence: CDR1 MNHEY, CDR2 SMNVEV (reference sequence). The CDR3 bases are TGTGCCAGCAGTTGGGGGACAGACTACAATGAGCAGTTCTTC. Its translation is CASSWGTDYNEQFF.

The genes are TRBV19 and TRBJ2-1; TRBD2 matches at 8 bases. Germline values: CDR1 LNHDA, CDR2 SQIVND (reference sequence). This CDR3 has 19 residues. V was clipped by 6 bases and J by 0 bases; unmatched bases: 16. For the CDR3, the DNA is TGTGCCAGTAGCTTTAGCGGGACAATAGGGGGATCCTCCTACAATGAGCAGTTCTTC. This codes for CASSFSGTIGGSSYNEQFF.

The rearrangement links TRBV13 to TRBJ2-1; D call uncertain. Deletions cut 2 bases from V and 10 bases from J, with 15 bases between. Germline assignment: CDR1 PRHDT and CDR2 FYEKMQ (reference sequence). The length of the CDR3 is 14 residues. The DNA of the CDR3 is TGTGCCAGCAGCTTACCGGGCCGCTGGTGGGAGCAGTTCTTC. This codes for CASSLPGRWWEQFF. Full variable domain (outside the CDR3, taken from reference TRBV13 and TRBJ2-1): AAGVIQSPRHLIKEKRETATLKCYPIPRHDTVYWYQQGPGQDPQFLISFYEKMQSDKGSIPDRFSAQQFSDYHSELNMSSLELGDSALYFCASSLPGRWWEQFFGPGTRLTVL.

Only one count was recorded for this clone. In DNA form, the CDR3 reads TGTGCCTGGAGTCTAAAGACAGGTCCGATTGGGAATCACTCCTATAATTCACCCCTCCACTTT. Translating gives CAWSLKTGPIGNHSYNSPLHF. The rearrangement uses TRBV30 and TRBJ1-6; tentatively, D is TRBD1 (6 bases). This CDR3 comprises 21 residues. Trimming left V 2 bases short and J 0 bases short, with 26 bases between. The germline V gene encodes CDR1 GTSNPN and CDR2 SVGIG (reference sequence).